Below, one T cell receptor (beta chain) is given with its context. Antigen: not known. The data derive from a study of T cells in Graves' hyperthyroidism and ophthalmopathy. Ophthalmopathy patients showed a Clinical Activity Score of at least 3, NOSPECS grade of at least 4 and duration under 3 months. An approximately 10 ml volume of fresh peripheral blood provided the PBMCs. Trimming pared 0 bases from V and 4 bases from J, leaving 12 bases between. This CDR3 has 15 amino acids. Per the germline V gene, CDR1 is SGHNT and CDR2 is YYREEE (reference sequence). TCR beta CDR3 region amplification was performed from RNA transcripts. The primer set for the first-round RT-PCR of the TCR CDR3 was HTBI. TCRdb used MiXCR to reprocess the multiplex PCR reads, holding one entry per CDR3 protein. The sample has under 350,000 distinct CDR3 sequences, approximately 17% seen once. Study-level findings and limits: Blood also showed most of the thyroid clonotypes that were expanded above 0.001.

The sequence came from an older woman with Graves' ophthalmopathy. This rearrangement joins TRBV5-4 to TRBJ2-3, with no clear D. Sequencing used blood. CDR3 sequence (DNA): TGTGCCAGCAGCTTGGGATCCCACCAGGCAGATACGCAGTATTTT. Its protein product is CASSLGSHQADTQYF.